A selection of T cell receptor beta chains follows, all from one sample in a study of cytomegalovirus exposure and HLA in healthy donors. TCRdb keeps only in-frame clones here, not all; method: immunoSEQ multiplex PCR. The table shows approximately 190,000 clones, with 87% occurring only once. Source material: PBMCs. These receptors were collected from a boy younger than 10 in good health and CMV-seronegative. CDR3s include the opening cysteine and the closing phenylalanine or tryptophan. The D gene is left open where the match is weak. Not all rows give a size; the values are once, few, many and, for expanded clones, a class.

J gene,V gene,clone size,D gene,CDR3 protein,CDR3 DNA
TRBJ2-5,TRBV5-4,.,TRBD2,CASSQELASGGETQYF,TGTGCCAGCAGCCAAGAATTGGCTAGCGGAGGGGAGACCCAGTACTTC
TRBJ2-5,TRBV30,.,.,CTWSVPGVGWGETQYF,TGTACCTGGAGTGTCCCCGGGGTGGGGTGGGGAGAGACCCAGTACTTC
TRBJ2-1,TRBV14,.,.,CASSQGRGQIYNEQFF,TGTGCCAGCAGCCAAGGTCGTGGACAAATTTACAATGAGCAGTTCTTC
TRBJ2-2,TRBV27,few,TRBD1,CASSSRGQNGELFF,TGTGCCAGCAGTTCCAGGGGGCAGAACGGGGAGCTGTTTTTT
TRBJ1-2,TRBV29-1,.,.,CSVVRDYGYTF,TGCAGCGTTGTCAGGGACTATGGCTACACCTTC
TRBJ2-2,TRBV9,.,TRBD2,CASSVGGAGAFGELFF,TGTGCCAGCAGCGTAGGCGGAGCGGGGGCGTTCGGGGAGCTGTTTTTT
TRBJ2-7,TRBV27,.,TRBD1,CASSFTPPGQGANEQYF,TGTGCCAGCAGTTTCACCCCACCGGGACAGGGGGCCAACGAGCAGTACTTC
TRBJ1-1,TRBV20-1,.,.,CSASSITEAFF,TGCAGTGCTTCGTCTATCACTGAAGCTTTCTTT
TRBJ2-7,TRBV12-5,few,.,CASGRGPYEQYF,TGTGCTAGTGGGCGGGGTCCCTACGAGCAGTACTTC
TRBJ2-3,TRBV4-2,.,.,CASSQERSLTDTQYF,TGTGCCAGCAGCCAAGAGCGGAGTCTCACAGATACGCAGTATTTT
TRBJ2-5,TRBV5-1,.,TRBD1,CASSVDRDQETQYF,TGCGCCAGCAGCGTGGACAGGGACCAAGAGACCCAGTACTTC
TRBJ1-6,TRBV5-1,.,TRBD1,CASSPDRDPLHF,TGCGCCAGCAGCCCCGACAGGGACCCCCTCCACTTT
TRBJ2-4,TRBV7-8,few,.,CASSSGERAKNIQYF,TGTGCCAGCAGCTCCGGGGAGCGGGCCAAAAACATTCAGTACTTC
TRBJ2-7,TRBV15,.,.,CATSRLFAESLNGGEQYF,TGTGCCACCAGCAGACTATTCGCCGAGTCCCTGAACGGAGGCGAGCAGTACTTC
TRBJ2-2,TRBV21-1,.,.,CANATPQGGQNTGELFF,TGTGCCAACGCCACTCCCCAGGGAGGCCAGAACACCGGGGAGCTGTTTTTT
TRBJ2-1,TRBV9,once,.,CASSDPWENEQFF,TGTGCCAGCAGCGACCCTTGGGAGAATGAGCAGTTCTTC
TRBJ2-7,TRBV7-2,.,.,CASSLDQGGHEQYF,TGTGCCAGCAGCTTAGACCAGGGTGGCCACGAGCAGTACTTC